These 5 T cell receptor beta chains originate from one sample sequenced in a study of shared clonotypes between healthy human individuals. Produced via immunoSEQ multiplex PCR; TCRdb's table is partial and in-frame only. The sample records some 2 million clones, 85% to 95% being singletons. CD8 cells classed as naive were CD45RO-negative and positively selected for CCR7, excluding terminally differentiated effector memory CD45RA+ cells. The material sequenced was naive CD8+ T cells sorted from blood. The receptor source for this set is a man younger than 30 in good health.

The chain has TRBV15 and TRBJ2-1; D remains unclear. CDR3 size: 13 residues. V was pared by 6 bases and J by 4 bases, with 10 bases between. Germline lookup yields CDR1 LNHNV and CDR2 YYDKDF (reference sequence). In DNA form, the CDR3 reads TGTGCCACCAGGCAAACCCTATACAATGAGCAGTTCTTC. Residues: CATRQTLYNEQFF.

The chain couples TRBV2 to TRBJ2-3; 12 bases are shared with TRBD1. Unmatched junction bases numbered 4, after V lost 4 bases and J lost 5 bases. This CDR3 has 15 residues. CDR1 is SNHLY, CDR2 FYNNEI, per germline. CDR3 protein: CASSAGTGGRDTQYF. The CDR3 region has the DNA TGTGCCAGCAGTGCCGGGACAGGGGGCAGAGATACGCAGTATTTT.

The V gene is TRBV10-1, the J gene TRBJ2-2, with D maybe TRBD1 (6 bases). Trimming took 8 bases from V and 7 from J, leaving 20 bases between them. This CDR3 contains 15 residues. The germline CDR1 and CDR2 sequences are WNHNN and SYGVQD (reference sequence). The CDR3 DNA sequence: TGCGCCAGCGACAGACAGGAATCGGTAATCGGGGAGCTGTTTTTT. Translating it yields CASDRQESVIGELFF.

This clone was detected only once. This rearrangement joins TRBV15 to TRBJ1-4; D is ambiguous. The CDR3 is 16 amino acids. The V and J ends lost 5 bases and 0 bases respectively, with 13 bases between them. The germline gives CDR1 LNHNV, CDR2 YYDKDF (reference sequence). This CDR3 is CATSPRTVTTNEKLFF. In DNA form, the CDR3 reads TGTGCCACCAGCCCGCGGACGGTTACAACTAATGAAAAACTGTTTTTT.

This clone was recorded a few times. The chain recombines TRBV6-5 with TRBJ1-6; D may be TRBD1 (6 bases). V was shortened by 7 bases and J by 10 bases, with 20 bases between the two germline ends. Germline V lookup: CDR1 MNHEY, CDR2 SVGAGI. The CDR3 extends over 15 amino acids. Written as DNA, the CDR3 is TGTGCCAGCACCAGGGTGTCGGTGGGGGGCTCACCCCTCCACTTT. Translated: CASTRVSVGGSPLHF.